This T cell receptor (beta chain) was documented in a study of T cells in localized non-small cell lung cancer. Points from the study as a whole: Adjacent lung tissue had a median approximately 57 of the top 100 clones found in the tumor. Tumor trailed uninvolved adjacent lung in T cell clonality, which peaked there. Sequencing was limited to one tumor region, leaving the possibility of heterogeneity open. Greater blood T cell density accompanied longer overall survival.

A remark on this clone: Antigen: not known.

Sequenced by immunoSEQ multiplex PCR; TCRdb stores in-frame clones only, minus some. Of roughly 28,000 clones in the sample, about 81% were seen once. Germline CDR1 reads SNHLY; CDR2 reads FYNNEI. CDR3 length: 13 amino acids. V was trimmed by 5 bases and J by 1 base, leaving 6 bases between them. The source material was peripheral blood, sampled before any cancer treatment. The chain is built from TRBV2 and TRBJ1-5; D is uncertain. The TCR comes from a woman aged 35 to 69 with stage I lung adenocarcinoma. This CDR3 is CASSSPSNQPQHF. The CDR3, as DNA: TGTGCCAGCAGTAGCCCAAGCAATCAGCCCCAGCATTTT.